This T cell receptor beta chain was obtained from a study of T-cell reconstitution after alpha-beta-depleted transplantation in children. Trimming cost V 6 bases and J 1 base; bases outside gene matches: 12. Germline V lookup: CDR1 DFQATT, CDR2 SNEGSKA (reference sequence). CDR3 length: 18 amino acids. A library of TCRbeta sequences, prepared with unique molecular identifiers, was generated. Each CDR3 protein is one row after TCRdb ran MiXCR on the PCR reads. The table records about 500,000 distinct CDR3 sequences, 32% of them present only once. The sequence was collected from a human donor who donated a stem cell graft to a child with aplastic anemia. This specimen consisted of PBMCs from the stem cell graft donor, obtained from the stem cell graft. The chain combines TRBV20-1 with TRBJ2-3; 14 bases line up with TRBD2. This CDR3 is CSALKTSGRAGRTDTQYF. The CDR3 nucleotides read TGCAGTGCCCTAAAGACTAGCGGGAGGGCCGGCCGCACAGATACGCAGTATTTT.